This TCR beta chain was documented in a study of technical replicates of blood from a handful of donors. V was pared by 1 base and J by 1 base, with 9 bases between. The CDR3 spans 15 residues. Assay used: immunoSEQ multiplex PCR; TCRdb lists only in-frame clones, some missing. Among 60,000 to 90,000 clones listed, approximately 96% were seen once. The chain combines TRBV5-3 with TRBJ1-3; the D gene is possibly TRBD1 (5 bases). TRBV5-3 is reported as an ORF; its role is uncertain. This clonotype was sampled from a human donor in good health. Specimen: T cells isolated from PBMCs. The chain's CDR3 is CARSLQGSSGNTIYF. In nucleotides, the CDR3 is TGTGCCAGAAGCTTGCAGGGTTCGTCTGGAAACACCATATATTTT.